This note documents a single T cell receptor beta chain sequence. Its matching antigen is unknown. This specimen belongs to a study of T cells in Graves' hyperthyroidism and ophthalmopathy. Findings and caveats of the study: Most clonotypes that expanded in the thyroid above 0.001 also showed up in blood.

Duration under 3 months, a NOSPECS grade of at least 4, and a Clinical Activity Score of at least 3 characterized the ophthalmopathy patients. Exclusion of patients followed from uncontrolled infection, other autoimmune disease, pregnancy or lactation. This sample holds PBMCs from roughly 10 ml fresh peripheral blood. Amplified TCR beta CDR3 regions came from RNA transcripts. Initially, a first-round RT-PCR of the TCR CDR3 employed the HTBI primer set. From the multiplex PCR reads, TCRdb called clonotypes with MiXCR, one entry per CDR3 protein. The data show about half a million distinct CDR3 sequences, 15% to 20% seen once. The CDR3 totals 17 residues. The germline V and J ends were trimmed by 0 bases and 9 bases, with 22 bases remaining between them. Per the germline V gene, CDR1 is SGHRS and CDR2 is YFSETQ.

The specimen sequenced was blood. This clonotype was sampled from a woman aged 25-40 years with Graves' ophthalmopathy. The V and J genes are TRBV5-1 and TRBJ2-1; a weak D match, TRBD1 (5 bases). The DNA for the CDR3 is TGCGCCAGCAGCTTGGCCGGAGCAGGGTCCTACAATGGTGAGCAGTTCTTC. Protein product: CASSLAGAGSYNGEQFF.